This T cell receptor beta chain was obtained from a study of TIL therapy for anti-PD-1-resistant metastatic lung cancer. Looking at the study overall: By whole-exome sequencing, median non-synonymous tumor mutation burden was less than 1.8 mutations per megabase.

The CDR3 is made up of 14 amino acids. Germline CDR1 and CDR2: SNHLY and FYNNEI. The junction had 7 bases not matched to a gene; V was cut back by 7 bases and J by 5 bases. Indicated time point: pre-treatment sample, taken before nivolumab and TIL therapy. Pleural nodules or supraclavicular lymph nodes made up most of the excised metastases sampled. The immunoSEQ assay was v3. Repertoires were generated with immunoSEQ multiplex PCR, while TCRdb's copy carries only in-frame clones and drops some. The sample has about 6,300 clones, 66% seen once. This TCR was recovered from a person aged 25 to 80 with non-small cell lung cancer. This rearrangement joins TRBV2 to TRBJ2-1; 8 nucleotides line up with TRBD1. This sample comprised tumor tissue, obtained at baseline. In DNA, the CDR3 is TGTGCCAGCAACCCGGGACAGGAAAACAATGAGCAGTTCTTC. It is translated as CASNPGQENNEQFF.